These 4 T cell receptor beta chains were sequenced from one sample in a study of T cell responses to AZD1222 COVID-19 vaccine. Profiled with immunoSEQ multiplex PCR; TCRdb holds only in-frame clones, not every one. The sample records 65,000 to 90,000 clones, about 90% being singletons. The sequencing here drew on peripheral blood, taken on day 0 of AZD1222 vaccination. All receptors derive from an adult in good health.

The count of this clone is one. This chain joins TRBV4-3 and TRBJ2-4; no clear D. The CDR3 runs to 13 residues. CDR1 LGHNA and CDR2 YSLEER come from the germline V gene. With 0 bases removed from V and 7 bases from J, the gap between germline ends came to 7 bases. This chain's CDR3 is CASSQDFPNIQYF. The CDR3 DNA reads TGCGCCAGCAGCCAAGATTTTCCGAACATTCAGTACTTC.

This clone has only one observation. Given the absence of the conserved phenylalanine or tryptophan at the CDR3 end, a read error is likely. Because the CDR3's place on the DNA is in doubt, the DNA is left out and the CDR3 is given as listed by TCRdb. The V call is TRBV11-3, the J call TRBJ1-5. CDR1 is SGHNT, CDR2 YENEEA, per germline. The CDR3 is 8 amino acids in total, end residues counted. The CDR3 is CASSLDTY.

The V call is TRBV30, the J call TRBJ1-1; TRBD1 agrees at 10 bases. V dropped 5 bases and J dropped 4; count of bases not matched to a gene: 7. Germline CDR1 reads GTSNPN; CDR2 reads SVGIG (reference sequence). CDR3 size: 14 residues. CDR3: CAWQGQGTVTEAFF. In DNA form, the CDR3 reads TGTGCCTGGCAGGGACAGGGGACCGTCACTGAAGCTTTCTTT.

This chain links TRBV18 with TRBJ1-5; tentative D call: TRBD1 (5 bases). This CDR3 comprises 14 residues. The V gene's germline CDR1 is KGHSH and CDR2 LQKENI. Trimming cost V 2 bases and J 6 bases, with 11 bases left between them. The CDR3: CASSPVQGVQPQHF. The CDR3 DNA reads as TGTGCCAGCTCACCAGTGCAGGGAGTTCAGCCCCAGCATTTT.